These 23 T cell receptor beta chains were sequenced from one sample in a study of T cell changes during pregnancy in multiple sclerosis (dated 2019 in TCRdb). Libraries came from the immunoSEQ multiplex PCR assay. What TCRdb holds here is the immuneACCESS table cut down to in-frame rearrangements. Part of the clones is not present; checked against another copy, under half of the missing clones reflect an unresolved V gene, and the others are unexplained. This sample comprises 30,000 to 45,000 clones, about nine tenths of them detected only once. The top ten constitute under 0.45% of the sample. The sample here was CD4+ T cells from peripheral blood mononuclear cells, taken after pregnancy. These receptors all come from a female donor in good health, enrolled as a control in a pregnancy study.

The chain joins TRBV27 to TRBJ2-7, with 14 bases that match TRBD2. Germline CDR1 MNHEY, CDR2 SMNVEV (reference sequence). V lost 0 bases and J lost 0; bases outside the gene matches: 7. The CDR3 is 19 residues long. The CDR3 reads CASSLSTPGLAGVSYEQYF. CDR3 coding DNA: TGTGCCAGCAGTTTATCGACCCCGGGACTAGCGGGAGTCTCCTACGAGCAGTACTTC.

This clone has more than one count but fewer than ten. The J gene is TRBJ1-2, the V gene TRBV19, with no clear D. The CDR3 contains 12 residues. Germline V gene sequence: CDR1 LNHDA, CDR2 SQIVND (reference sequence). V was shortened by 3 bases and J by 5 bases, with 7 bases between the two germline ends. The CDR3: CASSIRGYGYTF. The CDR3 DNA sequence: TGTGCCAGTAGTATCCGAGGGTATGGCTACACCTTC.

This chain joins TRBV30 and TRBJ1-6; weak D call: TRBD1 (6 bases). Germline CDR1 is GTSNPN and CDR2 is SVGIG (reference sequence). The ends were cut back, 0 bases at V and 10 bases at J, with 13 bases in the middle. This CDR3 has 14 amino acids. CDR3 region: CAWSVHRVQSPLHF. Written as DNA, the CDR3 is TGTGCCTGGAGTGTACACAGGGTTCAATCACCCCTCCACTTT.

The genes are TRBV6-6 and TRBJ1-2; 9 positions match TRBD1. CDR1 and CDR2 (germline): MNHNY, SVGAGI (reference sequence). V was clipped by 0 bases and J by 9 bases; unmatched bases: 11. The CDR3 length is 16 residues. The CDR3 protein is CASSYSPGQGIDSYTF. The CDR3 DNA reads as TGTGCCAGCAGTTACTCACCGGGACAGGGAATCGACAGCTACACCTTC.

The rearrangement uses TRBV4-3 and TRBJ2-7; D possibly corresponds to TRBD1 (7 bases). In germline, CDR1 is LGHNA, CDR2 YSLEER. The V and J ends lost 0 bases and 1 base respectively, with 10 bases between them. The CDR3 is 15 amino acids. The CDR3 region is CASSQERGQSYEQYF. Written as DNA, the CDR3 is TGCGCCAGCAGCCAAGAGCGGGGACAGTCCTACGAGCAGTACTTC.

This sequence joins TRBV19 and TRBJ1-5; 8 nucleotides match TRBD1. Germline V gene data show CDR1 as LNHDA and CDR2 as SQIVND (reference sequence). The CDR3 sequence is 14 residues long. Germline trimming cut 7 bases from V and 1 base from J; bases unmatched to any gene: 3. The CDR3 region is CASTRQGSNQPQHF. The CDR3 DNA follows: TGTGCCAGTACCCGACAGGGGAGCAATCAGCCCCAGCATTTT.

This chain connects TRBV6-6 to TRBJ1-1, with 8 nucleotides matching TRBD1. V lost 4 bases and J lost 4; bases outside the gene matches: 2. The CDR3 sequence is 13 residues long. Looked up from germline, CDR1 is MNHNY and CDR2 is SVGAGI (reference sequence). The chain's CDR3 is CASSSTGATEAFF. DNA for the CDR3: TGTGCCAGCAGTTCGACAGGGGCCACTGAAGCTTTCTTT.

DNA for the CDR3: TGTGCCTGGACCCGGGGTGCTGAGCAGTTCTTC. Translating it yields CAWTRGAEQFF. The chain is built from TRBV30 and TRBJ2-1; the D gene is possibly TRBD2 (5 bases). V gave up 4 bases and J gave up 9 bases, with 10 bases separating them. Germline loops: CDR1 GTSNPN, CDR2 SVGIG (reference sequence). The CDR3 loop spans 11 amino acids.

Concerning this clone: The sample carries other DNA sequences with the same CDR3. The chain is built from TRBV18 and TRBJ1-1, with 7 bases aligning to TRBD1. The germline gives CDR1 KGHSH, CDR2 LQKENI. The CDR3 runs 15 residues. After removal of 3 bases from V and 3 bases from J, the junction contained 7 bases not matched to a gene. Here the CDR3 reads CASSPPGRGDTEAFF. CDR3 in DNA: TGTGCCAGCTCACCGCCGGGCAGGGGGGACACTGAAGCTTTCTTT.

The chain uses TRBV5-1 and TRBJ2-7, with 10 bases identical to TRBD2. The trim removed 2 bases at V and 0 bases at J, leaving 8 bases unmatched. The CDR3 loop spans 17 amino acids. Germline loops: CDR1 SGHRS, CDR2 YFSETQ. For the CDR3, the DNA is TGCGCCAGCAGCTTCGGGCTAGCGGGAGCCCCCTCCTACGAGCAGTACTTC. This translates into CASSFGLAGAPSYEQYF. The whole variable domain, filled in from reference TRBV5-1 and TRBJ2-7, reads KAGVTQTPRYLIKTRGQQVTLSCSPISGHRSVSWYQQTPGQGLQFLFEYFSETQRNKGNFPGRFSGRQFSNSRSEMNVSTLELGDSALYLCASSFGLAGAPSYEQYFGPGTRLTVT.

V is TRBV28 and J is TRBJ1-2, with 10 bases matching TRBD1. The CDR3 extends over 15 amino acids. Germline V gives CDR1 MDHEN, CDR2 SYDVKM. V gave up 5 bases and J gave up 0 bases; unmatched junction bases: 3. CDR3: CASSPGTGANYGYTF. The CDR3 nucleotides are TGTGCCAGCAGTCCTGGGACAGGGGCTAACTATGGCTACACCTTC.

V usage is TRBV28 and J usage is TRBJ1-4; D is possibly TRBD1 (6 bases). The CDR3 has 12 residues. The V end lost 4 bases, the J end lost 8 bases, and 8 bases lay between the germline ends. CDR1 is MDHEN, CDR2 SYDVKM, per germline. The CDR3 loop reads CASSSQGEKLFF. Here the CDR3 DNA reads TGTGCCAGCAGTTCGCAGGGGGAAAAACTGTTTTTT. The entire variable domain, with the rest obtained from reference TRBV28 and TRBJ1-4, is as follows: DVKVTQSSRYLVKRTGEKVFLECVQDMDHENMFWYRQDPGLGLRLIYFSYDVKMKEKGDIPEGYSVSREKKERFSLILESASTNQTSMYLCASSSQGEKLFFGSGTQLSVL.

The V gene is TRBV7-6, the J gene TRBJ2-5; perhaps TRBD2 as D (5 bases). The CDR3 is made up of 13 amino acids. The germline V gene has CDR1 SGHVS and CDR2 FNYEAQ. The V end lost 5 bases, the J end lost 4 bases, and 11 bases lay between the germline ends. CDR3 region: CASSPGKGETQYF. CDR3 nucleotides: TGTGCCAGCAGCCCGGGGAAGGGAGAGACCCAGTACTTC.

The V gene is TRBV5-6, the J gene TRBJ2-3; 8 positions agree with TRBD2. V was pared by 0 bases and J by 2 bases, with 5 bases of the junction left unmatched. Germline loops: CDR1 SGHDT, CDR2 YYEEEE. CDR3 size: 16 residues. The CDR3 sequence is CASSLVTSGSTDTQYF. CDR3 bases: TGTGCCAGCAGCTTGGTAACTAGCGGATCCACAGATACGCAGTATTTT.

The V call is TRBV30, the J call TRBJ2-7, with 7 bases that match TRBD2. Germline CDR1 and CDR2: GTSNPN and SVGIG (reference sequence). Unmatched junction bases numbered 4, after V lost 2 bases and J lost 3 bases. There are 13 residues in the CDR3. The CDR3 loop is CAWSPWGGYEQYF. For the CDR3, the DNA is TGTGCCTGGAGTCCATGGGGGGGCTACGAGCAGTACTTC. The whole variable domain, filled in from reference TRBV30 and TRBJ2-7, reads SQTIHQWPATLVQPVGSPLSLECTVEGTSNPNLYWYRQAAGRGLQLLFYSVGIGQISSEVPQNLSASRPQDRQFILSSKKLLLSDSGFYLCAWSPWGGYEQYFGPGTRLTVT.

Only one count was recorded for this clone. The chain employs TRBV14 and TRBJ2-1; D unresolved. CDR1 SGHDN and CDR2 FVKESK come from the germline V gene. With 0 bases removed from V and 0 bases from J, the gap between germline ends came to 9 bases. The CDR3 is 16 residues long. CDR3 DNA sequence: TGTGCCAGCAGCCAAGATCATCTAAACTCCTACAATGAGCAGTTCTTC. Its protein product is CASSQDHLNSYNEQFF.

The rearrangement links TRBV30 to TRBJ2-7; 9 bases map to TRBD1. Germline values: CDR1 GTSNPN, CDR2 SVGIG (reference sequence). V gave up 2 bases and J gave up 4 bases; unmatched junction bases: 3. This CDR3 is built from 13 residues. The CDR3 DNA reads TGTGCCTGGAGTCCGGACAGGGGTTACGAGCAGTACTTC. Translated: CAWSPDRGYEQYF. The full variable domain, completed using reference TRBV30 and TRBJ2-7, is SQTIHQWPATLVQPVGSPLSLECTVEGTSNPNLYWYRQAAGRGLQLLFYSVGIGQISSEVPQNLSASRPQDRQFILSSKKLLLSDSGFYLCAWSPDRGYEQYFGPGTRLTVT.

This clone was observed a single time. One end of the junction does not line up with germline, which may come from a read error. V usage is TRBV5-6 and J usage is TRBJ1-1, with D uncertain. This CDR3 region has 13 residues. Germline V gives CDR1 SGHDT, CDR2 YYEEEE. The CDR3 sequence is CASSLRGNAEAFF. The CDR3 nucleotides are TGTGCCAGCAGCTTGCGAGGGAACGCTGAAGCTTTCTTT.

Written as DNA, the CDR3 is TGTGCCAGCAGTCCTAGCGAGAGCTCCTACAATGAGCAGTTCTTC. Protein product: CASSPSESSYNEQFF. The gene calls are TRBV27 and TRBJ2-1, with D tentatively TRBD2 (6 bases). Germline CDR1 MNHEY, CDR2 SMNVEV (reference sequence). Between the trimmed V and J ends, which lost 5 bases and 0 bases, there was a span of 11 bases. This CDR3 is built from 15 residues.

This clone occurred once. This chain uses TRBV18 with TRBJ1-1; unclear D gene. V gave up 3 bases and J gave up 1 base, with 12 bases separating them. The CDR3 length is 15 residues. The germline gives CDR1 KGHSH, CDR2 LQKENI. The CDR3 DNA is TGTGCCAGCTCACCCCCGATGAGGGAGAACACTGAAGCTTTCTTT. It specifies CASSPPMRENTEAFF.

The chain uses TRBV7-8 and TRBJ1-1, with D maybe TRBD1 (6 bases). Trimming pared 4 bases from V and 1 base from J, leaving 13 bases between. The germline V gene has CDR1 SGHVS and CDR2 FQNEAQ. The CDR3 runs to 15 residues. This CDR3 is CASSSQGTPNTEAFF. The CDR3 region has the DNA TGTGCCAGCAGCTCACAAGGGACACCGAACACTGAAGCTTTCTTT.

The genes are TRBV18 and TRBJ2-3, with TRBD1 identical over 7 bases. CDR1 and CDR2 from the germline V gene are KGHSH and LQKENI. V shed 3 bases and J 2 bases; nucleotides not matched to a gene: 5. The CDR3 loop spans 15 amino acids. The CDR3 spells CASSPNRGPTDTQYF. The CDR3 coding sequence is TGTGCCAGCTCACCTAACAGGGGACCCACAGATACGCAGTATTTT.

CDR3 in amino acids: CASSIQALPYEQYF. CDR3 DNA sequence: TGTGCCAGTAGTATCCAGGCCCTACCCTACGAGCAGTACTTC. This sequence joins TRBV19 and TRBJ2-7; D is unresolved. The V gene lost 3 bases and the J gene lost 2 bases, with 11 bases spanning the gap. Germline assignment: CDR1 LNHDA and CDR2 SQIVND (reference sequence). This CDR3 contains 14 residues.